This entry lists 20 T cell receptor beta chains sequenced from one sample in a study of T cell changes during pregnancy in multiple sclerosis. Some clones are missing from TCRdb's copy, which holds only in-frame ones; the method was immunoSEQ multiplex PCR. The profile shows tens of thousands of clones, roughly 91% of them singletons. Specimen: CD4+ T cells from peripheral blood mononuclear cells, collected in the second trimester of pregnancy. The receptors here all came from a female donor with multiple sclerosis, enrolled in a pregnancy study.

The sample holds one count of this clone. The V call is TRBV30, the J call TRBJ1-2; D is uncertain. Germline values: CDR1 GTSNPN, CDR2 SVGIG (reference sequence). CDR3 length: 13 residues. V was clipped by 0 bases and J by 4 bases, with 9 bases between them. This chain's CDR3 is CAWSVLHLYGYTF. The CDR3 DNA is TGTGCCTGGAGTGTACTGCACCTCTATGGCTACACCTTC.

This clone has just a few counts. The chain combines TRBV7-9 with TRBJ2-5; 12 bases fit TRBD2. The J segment lost 9 bases and the V segment lost 5 bases, leaving 16 bases of the junction unmatched. Germline CDR1 reads SEHNR; CDR2 reads FQNEAQ (reference sequence). The CDR3 is 17 residues long. CDR3 loop: CASSPPRLAGVNESQYF. CDR3 bases: TGTGCCAGCAGCCCCCCCCGACTAGCGGGAGTCAACGAGTCCCAGTACTTC.

The chain has TRBV29-1 and TRBJ2-1; the match to TRBD2 covers 10 bases. The CDR3 extends over 13 amino acids. CDR1 and CDR2 from the germline V gene are SQVTM and ANQGSEA. V lost 6 bases and J lost 6; bases outside the gene matches: 5. The CDR3 protein is CSVVAGGGNEQFF. The CDR3 DNA reads TGCAGCGTAGTAGCGGGAGGAGGCAATGAGCAGTTCTTC.

The rearrangement joins TRBV27 to TRBJ2-7; perhaps TRBD2 as D (6 bases). The length of the CDR3 is 15 residues. The V gene lost 6 bases and the J gene lost 5 bases, with 20 bases spanning the gap. The V gene's germline CDR1 is MNHEY and CDR2 SMNVEV (reference sequence). The CDR3 DNA sequence: TGTGCCAGCAGACGGACCGGGACTGGCACCCACGAGCAGTACTTC. Its protein is CASRRTGTGTHEQYF.

The chain couples TRBV5-5 to TRBJ2-1; 11 bases line up with TRBD2. The junction had 8 bases not matched to a gene; V was cut back by 7 bases and J by 5 bases. The germline V gene encodes CDR1 SGHKS and CDR2 YYEKEE (reference sequence). CDR3 length: 15 residues. In nucleotides, the CDR3 is TGTGCCAGCTGTAAGGGGACTAGCGGTAACAATGAGCAGTTCTTC. Its protein product is CASCKGTSGNNEQFF.

This chain joins TRBV5-1 and TRBJ2-1, with a tentative D call TRBD2 (5 bases). Germline V CDR1 and CDR2: SGHRS, YFSETQ. This CDR3 contains 16 residues. Between the trimmed V and J ends, which lost 2 bases and 4 bases, there was a span of 16 bases. The CDR3 reads CASSLRASGVYNEQFF. Here the CDR3 DNA reads TGCGCCAGCAGCTTAAGAGCGAGCGGAGTTTACAATGAGCAGTTCTTC.

J is TRBJ2-1 and V is TRBV27; possibly TRBD1 for D (6 bases). The length of the CDR3 is 15 residues. The germline CDR1 and CDR2 sequences are MNHEY and SMNVEV (reference sequence). V gave up 8 bases and J gave up 1 base, with 15 bases separating them. CDR3 DNA: TGTGCCAGCTCGTGGGGGCGCGAATCCTACAATGAGCAGTTCTTC. It is translated as CASSWGRESYNEQFF.

This clone showed up just once. The chain joins TRBV30 to TRBJ1-2, with D tentatively TRBD1 (6 bases). V gave up 0 bases and J gave up 8 bases, with 13 bases separating them. The germline V gene has CDR1 GTSNPN and CDR2 SVGIG (reference sequence). The CDR3 totals 13 residues. The CDR3 nucleotides are TGTGCCTGGAGTGTGGGGGGGGCGCGAGGCTACACCTTC. This sequence encodes CAWSVGGARGYTF.

V and J are TRBV11-2 and TRBJ1-1; weak D call: TRBD1 (6 bases). Germline assignment: CDR1 SGHAT and CDR2 FQNNGV. This CDR3 spans 14 amino acids. The germline V and J ends were trimmed by 5 bases and 7 bases, with 17 bases remaining between them. The DNA of the CDR3 is TGTGCCAGCAGCCCGAACAGGGAACGAGGTGAAGCTTTCTTT. Its translation: CASSPNRERGEAFF.

The rearrangement links TRBV5-4 to TRBJ2-7; D not resolved. Germline values: CDR1 SGHNT, CDR2 YYREEE (reference sequence). The CDR3 extends over 13 amino acids. V lost 0 bases and J 1 base, leaving 5 bases between the germline ends. CDR3: CASSLGVSYEQYF. In DNA, the CDR3 is TGTGCCAGCAGCTTGGGAGTATCCTACGAGCAGTACTTC.

The chain is built from TRBV5-1 and TRBJ2-2, with 9 positions matching TRBD2. Germline V lookup: CDR1 SGHRS, CDR2 YFSETQ. This CDR3 is built from 17 residues. V shed 2 bases and J 5 bases; nucleotides not matched to a gene: 10. The CDR3 DNA sequence: TGCGCCAGCAGCTTAGAGGTAGCGGGAGTATCAACCGGGGAGCTGTTTTTT. Its protein product is CASSLEVAGVSTGELFF.

The rearrangement links TRBV5-4 to TRBJ1-2; 12 bases agree with TRBD1. The V gene's germline CDR1 is SGHNT and CDR2 YYREEE (reference sequence). The CDR3 has 14 amino acids. V lost 3 bases to trimming and J lost 7 bases; unmatched junction nucleotides: 4. The CDR3 region has the DNA TGTGCCAGCAGCTCTCGGGACAGGGGGCTTGGCTACACCTTC. Translation gives CASSSRDRGLGYTF.

The CDR3 here is CASSRGQGVTGELFF. For the CDR3, the DNA is TGTGCCAGCAGCCGGGGACAGGGGGTCACCGGGGAGCTGTTTTTT. This chain connects TRBV5-4 to TRBJ2-2; 11 bases map to TRBD1. Germline V CDR1 and CDR2: SGHNT, YYREEE (reference sequence). The length of the CDR3 is 15 residues. Unmatched junction bases numbered 3, after V lost 4 bases and J lost 4 bases.

This clone was picked up one time. CDR3 loop: CASSLMRTGGLDEQFF. CDR3 DNA sequence: TGTGCCAGCAGTTTGATGAGGACAGGGGGCTTAGATGAGCAGTTCTTC. This rearrangement joins TRBV27 to TRBJ2-1; TRBD1 matches 11 bases. The germline gives CDR1 MNHEY, CDR2 SMNVEV (reference sequence). V shed 3 bases and J 8 bases; nucleotides not matched to a gene: 9. The CDR3 has 16 amino acids.

The gene calls are TRBV2 and TRBJ2-2; the match to TRBD1 covers 7 bases. This CDR3 region has 17 residues. Unmatched junction bases numbered 14, after V lost 5 bases and J lost 5 bases. Germline V CDR1 and CDR2: SNHLY, FYNNEI. CDR3 amino acids: CASSPQGSSLATGELFF. CDR3 DNA: TGTGCCAGCAGTCCACAGGGGAGCTCCCTCGCGACCGGGGAGCTGTTTTTT.

The chain joins TRBV9 to TRBJ1-3; no definite D call. The length of the CDR3 is 17 residues. V lost 0 bases and J lost 0, with 13 bases in between. Germline V lookup: CDR1 SGDLS, CDR2 YYNGEE. The CDR3 reads CASSVGIGRSSGNTIYF. CDR3 coding DNA: TGTGCCAGCAGCGTAGGTATAGGCCGGAGCTCTGGAAACACCATATATTTT.

In its sample, this clone was seen once. V is TRBV5-1 and J is TRBJ2-7; 7 positions agree with TRBD2. V lost 4 bases, J lost 7 bases, and 17 bases stayed unmatched. The CDR3 sequence is 16 residues long. Germline values: CDR1 SGHRS, CDR2 YFSETQ. The CDR3 loop reads CASSPSGLAEREEQYF. Here the CDR3 DNA reads TGCGCCAGCAGCCCCAGCGGGCTAGCGGAAAGGGAGGAGCAGTACTTC.

The V gene is TRBV5-1, the J gene TRBJ2-2; D might be TRBD1 (6 bases). The germline gives CDR1 SGHRS, CDR2 YFSETQ. The germline V and J ends were trimmed by 2 bases and 4 bases, with 12 bases remaining between them. The CDR3 runs to 15 residues. The CDR3 bases are TGCGCCAGCAGCTTAAACAGGGCACCCACCGGGGAGCTGTTTTTT. Its translation is CASSLNRAPTGELFF. Together with reference TRBV5-1 and TRBJ2-2, the CDR3 gives the full variable domain: KAGVTQTPRYLIKTRGQQVTLSCSPISGHRSVSWYQQTPGQGLQFLFEYFSETQRNKGNFPGRFSGRQFSNSRSEMNVSTLELGDSALYLCASSLNRAPTGELFFGEGSRLTVL.

The rearrangement joins TRBV28 to TRBJ2-7, with 8 bases lining up with TRBD1. Trimming removed 1 base from V and 3 bases from J; junction bases left unmatched: 2. CDR1 is MDHEN and CDR2 is SYDVKM in the germline V gene. The CDR3 totals 14 residues. CDR3 protein: CASSLFGQGYEQYF. CDR3 DNA: TGTGCCAGCAGTTTATTCGGACAGGGCTACGAGCAGTACTTC.

The J gene is TRBJ2-3, the V gene TRBV11-3, with TRBD2 identical over 8 bases. This CDR3 has 18 amino acids. Germline CDR1 is SGHNT and CDR2 is YENEEA. V dropped 1 base and J dropped 4; count of bases not matched to a gene: 13. Written as DNA, the CDR3 is TGTGCCAGCAGCTTAGGATTGCGGGAGGCCTCGGCGTCAGATACGCAGTATTTT. Translated: CASSLGLREASASDTQYF.